This T cell receptor (beta chain) is drawn from a study of CD8 T cells in ankylosing spondylitis. Each CDR3 protein is one row after TCRdb ran MiXCR on the 5' RACE reads. Here the sample spans more than 150,000 distinct CDR3 sequences, about 20% being singletons. Germline V lookup: CDR1 LNHDA, CDR2 SQIVND (reference sequence). This CDR3 is built from 14 residues. V shed 3 bases and J shed 6 bases, with 12 bases lying between them. This clonotype has at least ten counts. Its antigen is currently unknown. Findings of the study overall: The study looked at matched synovial fluid samples from ankylosing spondylitis patients. Disease-linked clones were reported to be significantly enriched there.

The sample consisted of blood, either unsorted or a sorted T cell fraction (not recorded which). The sequence was collected from a male donor aged 5-30 years with ankylosing spondylitis or in good health (not recorded which). This chain connects TRBV19 to TRBJ1-5, with a weak D call TRBD1 (6 bases). CDR3 bases: TGTGCCAGTAGTATCAGGGGTGGAAGTCAGCCCCAGCATTTT. Its translation is CASSIRGGSQPQHF.